A single sample gave rise to the 25 T cell receptor beta chains below, sequenced in a study of blood T cell repertoires in COVID-19. Libraries were prepared by immunoSEQ multiplex PCR; TCRdb keeps only in-frame clonotypes and omits some of them. This table holds about 230,000 clones, around four fifths found once. The sample comprised peripheral blood. The receptors derive from an elderly man with acute or convalescent COVID-19.

V and J are TRBV4-1 and TRBJ2-7; maybe TRBD2 (6 bases). Germline V lookup: CDR1 MGHRA, CDR2 YSYEKL. The CDR3 runs 14 residues. Deletions cut 0 bases from V and 10 bases from J, with 16 bases between. The CDR3 spells CASSQETAGLRQYF. Here the CDR3 DNA reads TGCGCCAGCAGCCAAGAGACGGCGGGACTCCGACAGTACTTC.

The CDR3: CASSDYQSGYGYTF. In DNA form, the CDR3 reads TGTGCCAGCAGTGATTACCAGTCGGGCTATGGCTACACCTTC. This chain links TRBV6-1 with TRBJ1-2; unclear D gene. CDR3 size: 14 residues. Germline V gene lookup returns CDR1 MNHNS and CDR2 SASEGT. V was trimmed by 3 bases and J by 4 bases, leaving 12 bases between them.

J is TRBJ2-1 and V is TRBV7-2, with 8 bases lining up with TRBD2. There are 16 residues in the CDR3. V was clipped by 4 bases and J by 5 bases; unmatched bases: 10. Germline loops: CDR1 SGHTA, CDR2 FQGNSA. The CDR3 loop is CASSSAGTRGHNEQFF. CDR3 sequence (DNA): TGTGCCAGCAGCTCCGCCGGGACTAGGGGACACAATGAGCAGTTCTTC. Full variable domain (rest looked up from reference TRBV7-2 and TRBJ2-1): GAGVSQSPSNKVTEKGKDVELRCDPISGHTALYWYRQSLGQGLEFLIYFQGNSAPDKSGLPSDRFSAERTGGSVSTLTIQRTQQEDSAVYLCASSSAGTRGHNEQFFGPGTRLTVL.

The chain has TRBV7-9 and TRBJ2-7, with a tentative D call TRBD2 (6 bases). The CDR3 runs 16 residues. V lost 5 bases and J lost 3, with 20 bases in between. Germline loops: CDR1 SEHNR, CDR2 FQNEAQ (reference sequence). CDR3 nucleotide sequence: TGTGCCAGCAGCCAAAGCCCAGGGACTGCAAGCTACGAGCAGTACTTC. It translates to CASSQSPGTASYEQYF.

The V call is TRBV7-9, the J call TRBJ1-1; D not resolved. V lost 4 bases to trimming and J lost 1 base, with 13 bases between them. The CDR3 sequence is 15 residues long. Germline-derived CDR1 and CDR2 are SEHNR and FQNEAQ (reference sequence). For the CDR3, the DNA is TGTGCCAGCAGCTCTTACCCCCACAAGAACACTGAAGCTTTCTTT. It is translated as CASSSYPHKNTEAFF.

The chain combines TRBV19 with TRBJ1-1, with a weak D call TRBD1 (5 bases). Germline loops: CDR1 LNHDA, CDR2 SQIVND (reference sequence). V lost 6 bases, J lost 0 bases, and 11 bases lay in between. CDR3 length: 14 residues. CDR3 sequence reads: CASRVTAVNTEAFF. CDR3 in DNA: TGTGCCAGTAGAGTGACAGCCGTGAACACTGAAGCTTTCTTT. Combining the CDR3 with reference TRBV19 and TRBJ1-1 gives the whole variable domain DGGITQSPKYLFRKEGQNVTLSCEQNLNHDAMYWYRQDPGQGLRLIYYSQIVNDFQKGDIAEGYSVSREKKESFPLTVTSAQKNPTAFYLCASRVTAVNTEAFFGQGTRLTVV.

CDR3 loop: CSARDSRDTQYF. CDR3 sequence (DNA): TGCAGCGCCCGGGACAGTCGGGATACGCAGTATTTT. The chain is built from TRBV29-1 and TRBJ2-3; 7 bases are shared with TRBD1. The CDR3 is made up of 12 amino acids. The germline V gene has CDR1 SQVTM and CDR2 ANQGSEA. The trim removed 7 bases at V and 6 bases at J, leaving 7 bases unmatched.

V gene TRBV10-2 combines with J gene TRBJ1-1; D remains unclear. The V gene's germline CDR1 is WSHSY and CDR2 SAAADI. The CDR3 runs to 14 residues. V dropped 6 bases and J dropped 3 bases, with 14 bases sitting between them. CDR3 protein: CASRMGPGYTEAFF. CDR3 nucleotides: TGCGCCAGCAGGATGGGCCCTGGGTACACTGAAGCTTTCTTT.

The V call is TRBV6-4, the J call TRBJ1-4; TRBD1 is a possible D gene (5 bases). The germline V gene has CDR1 MRHNA and CDR2 SNTAGT. V was shortened by 5 bases and J by 6 bases, with 16 bases between the two germline ends. The CDR3 is 15 amino acids. CDR3 region: CASSRSAGGDEKLFF. The DNA for the CDR3 is TGTGCCAGCAGTCGATCCGCTGGGGGGGATGAAAAACTGTTTTTT.

V and J are TRBV3-1 (or the pseudogene TRBV3-2) and TRBJ2-3, with 7 nucleotides matching TRBD2. The CDR3 extends over 14 amino acids. V lost 2 bases, J lost 2 bases, and 1 base stayed unmatched. Germline CDR1 and CDR2: LGHDT and YNNKEL (reference sequence). The CDR3: CASSQKRDTDTQYF. Written as DNA, the CDR3 is TGTGCCAGCAGCCAAAAGCGGGACACAGATACGCAGTATTTT.

This chain connects TRBV19 to TRBJ1-5, with D uncertain. The CDR3 has 13 residues. CDR1 LNHDA and CDR2 SQIVND come from the germline V gene (reference sequence). V was cut by 1 base and J by 5 bases, with 6 bases left in between. The CDR3: CASSIARDQPQHF. In nucleotides, the CDR3 is TGTGCCAGTAGTATAGCACGGGATCAGCCCCAGCATTTT.

The CDR3 loop is CSASGRGRKDGYTF. In nucleotides, the CDR3 is TGCAGTGCTAGTGGCAGGGGAAGAAAGGATGGCTACACCTTC. The V gene is TRBV20-1, the J gene TRBJ1-2, with D perhaps TRBD1 (6 bases). This CDR3 contains 14 residues. V lost 3 bases and J lost 6, with 17 bases in between. CDR1 and CDR2 from the germline V gene are DFQATT and SNEGSKA (reference sequence).

This chain connects TRBV11-3 to TRBJ2-3; 11 bases agree with TRBD2. The CDR3 has 16 residues. Trimming at V came to 1 base and at J to 4 bases, leaving 4 bases not matched to a gene. Germline lookup yields CDR1 SGHNT and CDR2 YENEEA. Here the CDR3 reads CASSLGTSGSSDTQYF. The DNA of the CDR3 is TGTGCCAGCAGCTTAGGTACTAGCGGGAGTTCAGATACGCAGTATTTT.

In nucleotides, the CDR3 is TGTGCCTGGACAGCGGGGGGGGGCGCAGATACGCAGTATTTT. It specifies CAWTAGGGADTQYF. The chain has TRBV30 and TRBJ2-3, with 10 bases matching TRBD2. This CDR3 is built from 14 residues. V lost 4 bases and J lost 4; bases outside the gene matches: 5. The germline gives CDR1 GTSNPN, CDR2 SVGIG (reference sequence).

The J gene is TRBJ2-5, the V gene TRBV5-1, with 11 bases that match TRBD2. Unmatched junction bases numbered 10, after V lost 4 bases and J lost 5 bases. Looked up from germline, CDR1 is SGHRS and CDR2 is YFSETQ. The CDR3 has 16 amino acids. CDR3 sequence reads: CASSIATSGATETQYF. The CDR3, as DNA: TGCGCCAGCAGCATCGCGACTAGCGGGGCAACGGAGACCCAGTACTTC.

This sequence joins TRBV27 and TRBJ1-3; possible D gene TRBD1, 5 bases. V was shortened by 5 bases and J by 16 bases, with 18 bases between the two germline ends. Germline loops: CDR1 MNHEY, CDR2 SMNVEV (reference sequence). The CDR3 is 12 residues long. This CDR3 reads CASSGTRDVWYF. The CDR3 DNA is TGTGCCAGCAGTGGGACGCGGGACGTATGGTATTTT.

The chain carries TRBV29-1 and TRBJ2-7; D is perhaps TRBD2 (6 bases). Germline CDR1 and CDR2: SQVTM and ANQGSEA. The CDR3 sequence is 11 residues long. V was trimmed by 7 bases and J by 5 bases, leaving 12 bases between them. As DNA, the CDR3 is TGCAGCGGGGGGTCGGGGGACGAGCAGTACTTC. It encodes CSGGSGDEQYF.

The J gene is TRBJ1-4, the V gene TRBV28; D possibly corresponds to TRBD1 (5 bases). Looked up from germline, CDR1 is MDHEN and CDR2 is SYDVKM. CDR3 size: 16 residues. Trimming took off 5 bases at V and 7 bases at J, with 20 bases between the two ends. CDR3 amino acids: CASSPHQGSAGEKLFF. Written as DNA, the CDR3 is TGTGCCAGCAGTCCACACCAGGGTTCAGCCGGTGAAAAACTGTTTTTT.

The V gene is TRBV6-5, the J gene TRBJ1-1, with 10 bases identical to TRBD1. The germline V gene encodes CDR1 MNHEY and CDR2 SVGAGI. CDR3 length: 14 amino acids. V lost 4 bases, J lost 8 bases, and 7 bases stayed unmatched. CDR3 residues: CASSLDRGRREAFF. The CDR3 DNA is TGTGCCAGCAGTTTAGACAGGGGGCGCAGGGAAGCTTTCTTT.

The chain is built from TRBV28 and TRBJ2-5; TRBD1 matches at 7 bases. Unmatched junction bases numbered 7, after V lost 5 bases and J lost 4 bases. The length of the CDR3 is 14 residues. Germline loops: CDR1 MDHEN, CDR2 SYDVKM. CDR3 in amino acids: CASSERGPAETQYF. CDR3 DNA: TGTGCCAGCAGTGAGAGGGGGCCGGCAGAGACCCAGTACTTC. The full variable domain, its missing parts supplied by reference TRBV28 and TRBJ2-5, is DVKVTQSSRYLVKRTGEKVFLECVQDMDHENMFWYRQDPGLGLRLIYFSYDVKMKEKGDIPEGYSVSREKKERFSLILESASTNQTSMYLCASSERGPAETQYFGPGTRLLVL.

This clone was observed a handful of times. The chain recombines TRBV7-2 with TRBJ2-5; the D is unclear. V was pared by 1 base and J by 1 base, with 4 bases between. Germline CDR1 reads SGHTA; CDR2 reads FQGNSA. This CDR3 has 13 amino acids. The DNA of the CDR3 is TGTGCCAGCAGCTTAGTCAGCCAAGAGACCCAGTACTTC. The encoded protein is CASSLVSQETQYF.

The V and J genes are TRBV28 and TRBJ1-2, with D perhaps TRBD1 (6 bases). The CDR3 is made up of 14 amino acids. Germline V gives CDR1 MDHEN, CDR2 SYDVKM. V lost 3 bases to trimming and J lost 1 base, with 9 bases between them. CDR3 sequence (DNA): TGTGCCAGCAGTTTCGGACAGAATAACTATGGCTACACCTTC. Translated: CASSFGQNNYGYTF.

The rearrangement joins TRBV18 to TRBJ2-7; 15 nucleotides agree with TRBD2. This CDR3 is 17 amino acids long. Losses at the gene ends were 1 base for V and 1 base for J; bases not matched to a gene: 2. Germline CDR1 is KGHSH and CDR2 is LQKENI. The CDR3 reads CASSPRTSGRGSYEQYF. The CDR3 DNA is TGTGCCAGCTCACCACGGACTAGCGGGAGGGGGTCCTACGAGCAGTACTTC. Full variable domain (outside the CDR3, taken from reference TRBV18 and TRBJ2-7): NAGVMQNPRHLVRRRGQEARLRCSPMKGHSHVYWYRQLPEEGLKFMVYLQKENIIDESGMPKERFSAEFPKEGPSILRIQQVVRGDSAAYFCASSPRTSGRGSYEQYFGPGTRLTVT.

J is TRBJ2-2 and V is TRBV5-1, with D tentatively TRBD1 (7 bases). Trimming took off 4 bases at V and 1 base at J, with 11 bases between the two ends. Germline V CDR1 and CDR2: SGHRS, YFSETQ. The CDR3 is made up of 15 amino acids. In nucleotides, the CDR3 is TGCGCCAGCAGCCCTCAGGGGGGGAACACCGGGGAGCTGTTTTTT. Protein: CASSPQGGNTGELFF.

This clone was counted between two and nine times. The chain links TRBV28 to TRBJ1-5, with D maybe TRBD1 (6 bases). Trimming took 6 bases from V and 0 from J, leaving 12 bases between them. CDR1 MDHEN and CDR2 SYDVKM come from the germline V gene. The CDR3 runs 15 residues. CDR3 loop: CASRRGGFSNQPQHF. For the CDR3, the DNA is TGTGCCAGCAGAAGGGGGGGGTTTAGCAATCAGCCCCAGCATTTT.